This T cell receptor beta chain was identified in a study of cytomegalovirus exposure and HLA in healthy donors. Study-wide background: Among roughly 190 million T cells, an earlier analysis found about 100 million unique TCR beta sequences.

There are 14 residues in the CDR3. V lost 5 bases, J lost 6 bases, and 7 bases stayed unmatched. Germline CDR1 is MNHEY and CDR2 is SVGAGI. Regarding the study as a whole: With DRB1 most and HLA-C fewest, TCR association rates differed between HLA loci in a later analysis. Reports state that TCR beta sequences accurately predicted most subjects' HLA-A and HLA-B alleles.

With respect to this clone: Its target is not known.

PCR amplification relied on 60 Vbeta primers (plus 13 Jbeta primers). The protocol was immunoSEQ multiplex PCR, while the TCRdb copy is restricted to in-frame clones and leaves out a portion. The sample includes 65,000 to 70,000 clones, around 89% of them seen just once. Each donor was nominally healthy when sampled (though unrecorded immune exposures were likely). V and J are TRBV6-5 and TRBJ1-2; TRBD1 matches 9 bases. What was sequenced was PBMCs. The sequence was obtained from a woman in her thirties in good health and CMV-seropositive. This CDR3 reads CASSPWTGEDGYTF. Written as DNA, the CDR3 is TGTGCCAGCAGTCCGTGGACAGGGGAAGATGGCTACACCTTC.